A selection of T cell receptor beta chains follows, all from one sample in a study of blood T cell repertoires in COVID-19. Profiling relied on immunoSEQ multiplex PCR, and the TCRdb table lists in-frame clones only, not all of them. The sample yields about 250,000 clones, less than 85% seen once. The material sequenced was peripheral blood. The receptors here all came from a woman aged 80 or over with active or convalescent COVID-19. Each CDR3 is given with its conserved first and last residue. D genes are given only for firm matches. For some rows the clone size is stated as once, few or many, or as a class when expanded; others skip it.

V gene: TRBV2; D gene: NA; clone size: NA; J gene: TRBJ1-1; CDR3 protein: CASSEAPDTEAFF; CDR3 DNA: TGTGCCAGCAGTGAAGCGCCGGACACTGAAGCTTTCTTT
V gene: TRBV7-8; D gene: NA; clone size: NA; J gene: TRBJ1-1; CDR3 protein: CASSLGRSLMNTEAFF; CDR3 DNA: TGTGCCAGCAGCTTAGGTCGGAGCCTTATGAACACTGAAGCTTTCTTT
V gene: TRBV5-1; D gene: TRBD1; clone size: NA; J gene: TRBJ2-1; CDR3 protein: CASSLEGQGYNEQFF; CDR3 DNA: TGCGCCAGCAGCTTGGAGGGACAGGGCTACAATGAGCAGTTCTTC
V gene: TRBV5-1; D gene: TRBD1; clone size: NA; J gene: TRBJ1-1; CDR3 protein: CASSPPGTGWSGAFF; CDR3 DNA: TGCGCCAGCAGCCCTCCAGGGACAGGGTGGTCTGGCGCTTTCTTT
V gene: TRBV6-5; D gene: TRBD1; clone size: once; J gene: TRBJ2-7; CDR3 protein: CASTGTGWAVEQYF; CDR3 DNA: TGTGCCAGCACCGGGACAGGGTGGGCGGTCGAGCAGTACTTC
V gene: TRBV7-2; D gene: TRBD2; clone size: NA; J gene: TRBJ2-1; CDR3 protein: CASSTSGGSSYNEQFF; CDR3 DNA: TGTGCCAGCAGCACTAGCGGGGGGTCGAGTTACAATGAGCAGTTCTTC
V gene: TRBV5-1; D gene: NA; clone size: NA; J gene: TRBJ2-5; CDR3 protein: CASSFTSKETQYF; CDR3 DNA: TGCGCCAGCAGCTTTACTAGCAAAGAGACCCAGTACTTC
V gene: TRBV3-1/TRBV3-2; D gene: NA; clone size: NA; J gene: TRBJ2-7; CDR3 protein: CASSNLGIYEQYF; CDR3 DNA: TGTGCCAGCAGCAACCTCGGGATCTACGAGCAGTACTTC
V gene: TRBV28; D gene: TRBD1; clone size: NA; J gene: TRBJ1-5; CDR3 protein: CASSSTSGTGSRLGDQPQHF; CDR3 DNA: TGTGCCAGCAGTTCCACCTCCGGGACAGGGAGTAGGTTGGGTGATCAGCCCCAGCATTTT
V gene: TRBV4-2; D gene: NA; clone size: NA; J gene: TRBJ1-6; CDR3 protein: CASSQEGGFYSPLHF; CDR3 DNA: TGTGCCAGCAGCCAAGAAGGGGGTTTTTATTCACCCCTCCACTTT